The 8 T cell receptor beta chains below were found in one sample sequenced in a study of cytomegalovirus exposure and HLA in healthy donors. Generated by immunoSEQ multiplex PCR, the TCRdb table keeps only in-frame clones and is missing some. The table lists approximately 65,000 clones, over 90% of them singletons, with under 1.3% in the top ten. What was sequenced was PBMCs. These receptors were obtained from a woman in her late teens or twenties in good health and CMV-seronegative.

This clone turned up a few times. The CDR3 sequence: CASSLGRETYNEQFF. CDR3 sequence (DNA): TGTGCCAGCAGCTTAGGGCGGGAGACCTACAATGAGCAGTTCTTC. The chain uses TRBV11-3 and TRBJ2-1; 7 bases line up with TRBD2. This CDR3 is built from 15 residues. Losses at the gene ends were 1 base for V and 2 bases for J; bases not matched to a gene: 2. CDR1 is SGHNT, CDR2 YENEEA, per germline.

V usage is TRBV4-1 and J usage is TRBJ2-7; 9 nucleotides align to TRBD1. CDR3 length: 15 amino acids. Looked up from germline, CDR1 is MGHRA and CDR2 is YSYEKL. J gave up 6 bases and V 1 base, and 7 bases lay outside the gene matches. CDR3 nucleotides: TGCGCCAGCAGCCAAGTGGGGACAGGGCGGCGCGAGCAGTACTTC. Residues: CASSQVGTGRREQYF.

This clone was picked up one time. This rearrangement joins TRBV9 to TRBJ2-3; 9 nucleotides match TRBD1. Germline V gives CDR1 SGDLS, CDR2 YYNGEE. V shed 5 bases and J 6 bases; nucleotides not matched to a gene: 10. The CDR3 covers 15 residues. CDR3 sequence (DNA): TGTGCCAGCAGACCAGGACAGGGGCCCATTGATACGCAGTATTTT. This sequence encodes CASRPGQGPIDTQYF.

The table lists this clone with a count of one. V and J are TRBV5-6 and TRBJ1-2; 11 bases fit TRBD1. J lost 6 bases, V lost 4 bases, and 5 bases had no gene match. The CDR3 covers 14 residues. Germline V gives CDR1 SGHDT, CDR2 YYEEEE. Here the CDR3 reads CASSAGDRGDGYTF. The DNA for the CDR3 is TGTGCCAGCAGCGCCGGGGACAGGGGGGATGGCTACACCTTC. Combining the CDR3 with reference TRBV5-6 and TRBJ1-2 gives the whole variable domain DAGVTQSPTHLIKTRGQQVTLRCSPKSGHDTVSWYQQALGQGPQFIFQYYEEEERQRGNFPDRFSGHQFPNYSSELNVNALLLGDSALYLCASSAGDRGDGYTFGSGTRLTVV.

This chain connects TRBV28 to TRBJ1-3, with D possibly TRBD1 on 5 matching bases. Germline values: CDR1 MDHEN, CDR2 SYDVKM. V lost 2 bases and J lost 0, with 11 bases in between. The CDR3 runs 16 residues. The CDR3 DNA is TGTGCCAGCAGTTTAGGGACGGGAGTCTCTGGAAACACCATATATTTT. Protein product: CASSLGTGVSGNTIYF.

The V and J genes are TRBV5-5 and TRBJ2-1; 7 bases map to TRBD1. Trimming took 5 bases from V and 3 from J; bases not matched to a gene: 5. The CDR3 extends over 14 amino acids. CDR1 is SGHKS and CDR2 is YYEKEE in the germline V gene (reference sequence). The CDR3 is CASSHDRDYNEQFF. For the CDR3, the DNA is TGTGCCAGCAGTCATGACAGGGACTACAATGAGCAGTTCTTC.

V gene TRBV6-4 combines with J gene TRBJ2-5; 9 nucleotides agree with TRBD2. The V and J ends lost 3 bases and 4 bases, in that order; junction bases with no gene match: 0. This CDR3 is 13 amino acids long. In germline, CDR1 is MRHNA, CDR2 SNTAGT. The CDR3 sequence is CASSEAGGETQYF. DNA of the CDR3: TGTGCCAGCAGTGAAGCGGGGGGAGAGACCCAGTACTTC.

The rearrangement uses TRBV10-1 and TRBJ2-1; a possible D gene is TRBD1 (5 bases). Germline V gene data show CDR1 as WNHNN and CDR2 as SYGVQD (reference sequence). Trimming took off 2 bases at V and 4 bases at J, with 6 bases between the two ends. CDR3 length: 13 amino acids. The chain's CDR3 is CASSEDRYNEQFF. The CDR3 nucleotides are TGCGCCAGCAGTGAGGACAGATACAATGAGCAGTTCTTC.